This section outlines one T cell receptor beta chain sequence together with its context. What it binds is unknown. The repertoire was sequenced with immunoSEQ multiplex PCR; TCRdb's copy has only in-frame clones and lacks some. The data show about 240,000 clones, with approximately 86% seen just once and 0.95% to 1.5% held by the top ten. The data stem from a study of cytomegalovirus exposure and HLA in healthy donors. Study information: The roughly 120 validation repertoires matched the roughly 700 first-cohort repertoires in platform, a later analysis reported. The study's findings and limits: Both high specificity and high sensitivity reportedly marked the classifier's diagnosis of cytomegalovirus status.

CDR3 length: 16 residues. V lost 3 bases, J lost 7 bases, and 7 bases stayed unmatched. CDR1 and CDR2 from the germline V gene are SNHLY and FYNNEI. The origin of this receptor is a woman in her 30s in good health and CMV-seropositive. V and J are TRBV2 and TRBJ1-5, with 12 positions matching TRBD1. Material for sequencing was PBMCs. The CDR3 coding sequence is TGTGCCAGCAGTGACCGCCGGGACAGGGGGCTCCAGCCCCAGCATTTT. It translates to CASSDRRDRGLQPQHF.